A single sample gave rise to the 2 T cell receptor beta chains below, sequenced in a study of identical twins (dated by TCRdb to about 2016). The method behind the library was 5' RACE. Sequencing was performed on an Illumina HiSeq 2000. TCRdb reran the public reads through fastp at Q25 and MiXCR, keeping productive beta chains. Duplicate CDR3 protein sequences are folded into a single record with the most common DNA and genes. The sample includes hundreds of thousands of distinct CDR3 sequences, with more than 9% observed a single time. Roughly 7.8% of the sample rests with the top ten. This sample also belongs to another study, concerning yellow fever vaccine responses in identical twins.

Specimen: CD8+ T cells sorted from blood. The receptors derive from a woman aged 18-29 years in good health.

The J gene is TRBJ2-1, the V gene TRBV4-1; 7 bases match TRBD1. Germline V lookup: CDR1 MGHRA, CDR2 YSYEKL. The J segment lost 7 bases and the V segment lost 1 base, leaving 10 bases of the junction unmatched. There are 16 residues in the CDR3. CDR3: CASSQAAGGVQNEQFF. As DNA, the CDR3 is TGCGCCAGCAGCCAAGCGGCAGGGGGTGTACAGAATGAGCAGTTCTTC.

This chain joins TRBV12-3 or TRBV12-4 and TRBJ2-6; 12 bases fit TRBD2. V lost 6 bases to trimming and J lost 1 base; unmatched junction nucleotides: 13. The CDR3 runs 20 residues. As DNA, the CDR3 is TGTGCCAGCAGCGGGGCCCTATTGACTAGCGGGAGTTCTGGGGCCAACGTCCTGACTTTC. Encoded protein: CASSGALLTSGSSGANVLTF.